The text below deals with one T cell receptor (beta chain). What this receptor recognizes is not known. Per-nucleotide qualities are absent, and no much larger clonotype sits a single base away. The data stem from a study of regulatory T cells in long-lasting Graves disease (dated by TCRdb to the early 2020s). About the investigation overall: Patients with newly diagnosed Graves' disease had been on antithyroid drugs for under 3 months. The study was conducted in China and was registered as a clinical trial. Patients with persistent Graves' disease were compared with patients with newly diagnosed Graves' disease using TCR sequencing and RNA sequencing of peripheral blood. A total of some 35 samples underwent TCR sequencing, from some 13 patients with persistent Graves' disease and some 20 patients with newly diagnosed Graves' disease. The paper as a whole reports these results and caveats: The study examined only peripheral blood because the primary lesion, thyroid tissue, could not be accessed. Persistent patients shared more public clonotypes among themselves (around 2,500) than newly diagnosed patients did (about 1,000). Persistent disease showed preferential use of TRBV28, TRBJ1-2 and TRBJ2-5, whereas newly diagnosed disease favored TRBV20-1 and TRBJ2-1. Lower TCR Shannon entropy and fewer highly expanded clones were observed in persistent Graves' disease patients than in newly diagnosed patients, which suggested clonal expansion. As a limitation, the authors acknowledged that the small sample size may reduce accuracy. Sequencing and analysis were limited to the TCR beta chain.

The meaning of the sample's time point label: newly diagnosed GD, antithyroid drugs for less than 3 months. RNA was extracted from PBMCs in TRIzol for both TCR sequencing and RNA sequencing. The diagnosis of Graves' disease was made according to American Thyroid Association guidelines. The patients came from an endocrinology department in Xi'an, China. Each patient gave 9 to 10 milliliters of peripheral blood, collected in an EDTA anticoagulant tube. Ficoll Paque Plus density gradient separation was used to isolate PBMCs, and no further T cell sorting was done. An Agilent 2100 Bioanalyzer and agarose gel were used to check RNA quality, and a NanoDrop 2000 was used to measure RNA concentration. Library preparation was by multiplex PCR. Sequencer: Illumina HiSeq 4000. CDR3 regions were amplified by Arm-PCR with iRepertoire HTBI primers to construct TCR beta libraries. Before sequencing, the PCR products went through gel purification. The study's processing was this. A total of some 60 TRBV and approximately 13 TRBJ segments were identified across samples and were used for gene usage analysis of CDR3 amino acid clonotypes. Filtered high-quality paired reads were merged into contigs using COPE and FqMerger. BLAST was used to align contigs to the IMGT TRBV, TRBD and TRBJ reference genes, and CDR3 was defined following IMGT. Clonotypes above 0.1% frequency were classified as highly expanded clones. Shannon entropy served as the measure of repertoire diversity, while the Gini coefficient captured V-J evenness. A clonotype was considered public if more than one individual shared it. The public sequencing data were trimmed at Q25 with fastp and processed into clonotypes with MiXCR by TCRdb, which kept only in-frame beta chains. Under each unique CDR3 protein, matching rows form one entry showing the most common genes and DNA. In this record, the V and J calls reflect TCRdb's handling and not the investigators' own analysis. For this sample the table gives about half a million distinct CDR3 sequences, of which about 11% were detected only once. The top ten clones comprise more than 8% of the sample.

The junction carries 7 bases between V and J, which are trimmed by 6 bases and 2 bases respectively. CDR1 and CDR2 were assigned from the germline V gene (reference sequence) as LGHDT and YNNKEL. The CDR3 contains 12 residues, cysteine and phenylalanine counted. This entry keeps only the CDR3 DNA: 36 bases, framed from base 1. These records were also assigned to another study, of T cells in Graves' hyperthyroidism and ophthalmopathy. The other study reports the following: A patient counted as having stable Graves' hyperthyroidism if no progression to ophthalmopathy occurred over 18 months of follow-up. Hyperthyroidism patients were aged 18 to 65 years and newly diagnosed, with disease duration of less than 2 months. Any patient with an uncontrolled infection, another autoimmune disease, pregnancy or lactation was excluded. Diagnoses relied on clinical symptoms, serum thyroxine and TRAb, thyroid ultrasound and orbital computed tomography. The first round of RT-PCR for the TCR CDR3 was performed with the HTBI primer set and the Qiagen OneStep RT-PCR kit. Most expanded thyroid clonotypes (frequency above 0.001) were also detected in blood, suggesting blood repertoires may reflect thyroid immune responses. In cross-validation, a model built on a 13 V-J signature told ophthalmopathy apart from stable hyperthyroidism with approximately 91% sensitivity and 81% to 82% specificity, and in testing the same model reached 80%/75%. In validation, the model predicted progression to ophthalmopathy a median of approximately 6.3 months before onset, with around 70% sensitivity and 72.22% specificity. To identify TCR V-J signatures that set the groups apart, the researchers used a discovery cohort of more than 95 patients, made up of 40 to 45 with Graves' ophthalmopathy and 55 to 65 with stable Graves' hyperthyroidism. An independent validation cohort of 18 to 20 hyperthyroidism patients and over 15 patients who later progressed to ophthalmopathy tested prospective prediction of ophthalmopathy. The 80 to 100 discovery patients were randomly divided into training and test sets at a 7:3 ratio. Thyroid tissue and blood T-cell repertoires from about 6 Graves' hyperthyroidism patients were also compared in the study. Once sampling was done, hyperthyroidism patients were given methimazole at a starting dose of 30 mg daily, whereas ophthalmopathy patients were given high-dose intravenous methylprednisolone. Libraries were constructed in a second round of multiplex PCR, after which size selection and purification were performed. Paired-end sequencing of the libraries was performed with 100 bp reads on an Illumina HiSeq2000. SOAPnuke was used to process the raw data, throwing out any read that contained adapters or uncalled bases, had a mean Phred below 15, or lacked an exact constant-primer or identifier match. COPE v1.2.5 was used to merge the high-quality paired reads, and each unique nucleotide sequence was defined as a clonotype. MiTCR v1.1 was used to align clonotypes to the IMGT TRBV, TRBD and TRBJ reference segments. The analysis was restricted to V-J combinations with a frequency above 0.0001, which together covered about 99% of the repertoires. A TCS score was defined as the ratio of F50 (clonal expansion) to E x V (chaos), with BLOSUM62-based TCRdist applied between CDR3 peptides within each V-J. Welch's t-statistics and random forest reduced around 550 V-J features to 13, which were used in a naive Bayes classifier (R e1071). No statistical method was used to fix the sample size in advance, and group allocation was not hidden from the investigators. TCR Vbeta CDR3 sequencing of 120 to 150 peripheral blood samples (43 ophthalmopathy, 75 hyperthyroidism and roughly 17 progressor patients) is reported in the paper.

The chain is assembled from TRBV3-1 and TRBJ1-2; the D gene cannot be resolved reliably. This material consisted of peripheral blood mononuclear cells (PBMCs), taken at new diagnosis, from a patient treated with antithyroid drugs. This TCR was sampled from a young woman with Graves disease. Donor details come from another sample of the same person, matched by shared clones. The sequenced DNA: TGTGCCAGCAGGCGAAGGAACTATGGCTACACCTTC. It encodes CASRRRNYGYTF.